Here is one T cell receptor (beta chain) with its context. This sample is drawn from a study of T-cell memory formation after mild COVID-19. Study-level information: The TCR clusters were mostly specific to one donor.

TCRdb re-analysed the 5' RACE reads in MiXCR, keeping a single row per CDR3 protein. The sample holds 120,000 to 150,000 distinct CDR3 sequences, around 21% seen once. CDR3 length equals 16 residues. J gave up 1 base and V 6 bases, and 7 bases lay outside the gene matches. The V call is TRBV12-3 or TRBV12-4, the J call TRBJ1-1, with 11 bases lining up with TRBD1. The sequence was collected from an adult woman who had mild COVID-19 (a few samples of this study predate the infection). Cell type and time point are not known. Source material: PBMCs or a T cell subset sorted from them (not recorded which). CDR3 DNA: TGTGCCAGCAGACCTGGACAGGGGGCGGGGAACACTGAAGCTTTCTTT. This codes for CASRPGQGAGNTEAFF.